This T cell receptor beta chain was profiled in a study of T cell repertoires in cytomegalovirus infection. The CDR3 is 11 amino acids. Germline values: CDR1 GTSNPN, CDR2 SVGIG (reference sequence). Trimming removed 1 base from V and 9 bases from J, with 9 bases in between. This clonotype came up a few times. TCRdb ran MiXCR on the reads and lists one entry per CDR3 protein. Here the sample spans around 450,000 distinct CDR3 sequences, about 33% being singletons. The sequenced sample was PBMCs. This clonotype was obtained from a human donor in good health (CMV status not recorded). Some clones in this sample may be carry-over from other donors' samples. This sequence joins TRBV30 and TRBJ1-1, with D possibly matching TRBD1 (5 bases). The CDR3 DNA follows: TGTGCCTGGAGTGGGCTGGGGCAAGCTTTCTTT. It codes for CAWSGLGQAFF.